The entry below gives a single TCR beta chain sequence along with its context. The sample comes from a study of shared clonotypes between healthy human individuals. At the level of the study: Donors had three CD4 naive, three CD4 memory, two CD8 naive and one CD8 memory plate apiece.

Data came from immunoSEQ multiplex PCR; TCRdb stores just in-frame clones and leaves some out. The sample yields approximately 720,000 clones, around 90% seen once. Positively selected for CCR7, the CD45RO-negative cells used as naive CD8 cells excluded terminally differentiated effector memory CD45RA+ cells. J lost 6 bases, V lost 6 bases, and 4 bases had no gene match. The CDR3 contains 15 residues. Germline CDR1 reads SGHAT; CDR2 reads FQNNGV. The chain is built from TRBV11-2 and TRBJ2-1; 14 nucleotides line up with TRBD2. The specimen sequenced was naive CD8+ T cells sorted from blood. The TCR was taken from a man aged 25-40 years in good health. The CDR3 sequence is CASRSGTSGSNEQFF. CDR3 nucleotides: TGTGCCAGCAGGTCCGGGACTAGCGGGAGCAATGAGCAGTTCTTC.